A selection of T cell receptor beta chains follows, all from one sample in a study of T cells expressing NK-cell markers. After re-calling the 5' RACE reads, TCRdb lists one entry per CDR3 protein, DNA absent. In all, the sample yields 400,000 or so distinct CDR3 sequences. Sequencing was performed on blood T cells: a sorted CD56 or NKG2C T cell subset, CD4+ or CD8+ T cells, or bulk PBMC T cells (not recorded which). The receptors shown here come from a woman aged 45-65 years in good health. CDR3s include the opening cysteine and the closing phenylalanine or tryptophan. The order of the fields is V gene, CDR3 length, J gene, CDR3 protein.

>TRBV7-8|16|TRBJ1-1
CASSFRSGTWNTEAFF
>TRBV12-3/TRBV12-4|14|TRBJ1-1
CASIWGGGNTEAFF
>TRBV11-2|15|TRBJ2-3
CASSLDRDRSDTQYF
>TRBV20-1|13|TRBJ2-3
CSASSGYLDTQYF
>TRBV4-1|16|TRBJ1-1
CASSQVGTGVTTEAFF
>TRBV5-1|18|TRBJ2-3
CASSPSPPGARAADTQYF
>TRBV6-1|17|TRBJ2-7
CASSEYKMTGTASEQYF
>TRBV20-1|15|TRBJ2-3
CSARGLAGGPFTQYF
>TRBV7-6|16|TRBJ2-1
CASSSLADRYGDEQFF
>TRBV24-1|13|TRBJ1-5
CATSDGTHRPQHF
>TRBV14|17|TRBJ2-2
CASSHPVGRDGTGELFF
>TRBV19|15|TRBJ1-2
CASSIGRGPNYGYTF
>TRBV4-1|13|TRBJ2-1
CASSQLQVREQFF
>TRBV5-1|13|TRBJ1-2
CASSLSLNYGYTF